This T cell receptor beta chain was captured in a study of radiation and T cells in renal cell carcinoma. Study-level findings and limits: Baseline intratumoral clonotype presence is unknown without pretreatment biopsies. From baseline, blood top tumor clonotypes peaked at 2 weeks post-radiation.

Using immunoSEQ multiplex PCR, the repertoire was profiled, and TCRdb retains in-frame clones only, with some absent. The sample holds tens of thousands of clones, around 81% seen once. This sample's time point: blood 2 weeks post-SBRT. Treatment: 15 Gy SBRT to primary tumor, nephrectomy 4 weeks later. Blood was sampled at baseline, 2 weeks and 4 weeks after SBRT. The tumor was a clear cell renal cell carcinoma. Germline CDR1 is MNHNS and CDR2 is SASEGT. Deletions cut 7 bases from V and 0 bases from J, with 9 bases between. This CDR3 has 14 residues. A note on this clone: Its cognate antigen is unknown.

The source is a man between 60 and 70 years old with renal cell carcinoma. Here the sequenced sample was blood, taken from a patient whose treatment included radiotherapy and nephrectomy. The V call is TRBV6-1, the J call TRBJ2-2, with D perhaps matching TRBD2 (6 bases). The CDR3 region is CASIGGANTGELFF. The CDR3 DNA is TGTGCCAGCATCGGCGGGGCGAACACCGGGGAGCTGTTTTTT.